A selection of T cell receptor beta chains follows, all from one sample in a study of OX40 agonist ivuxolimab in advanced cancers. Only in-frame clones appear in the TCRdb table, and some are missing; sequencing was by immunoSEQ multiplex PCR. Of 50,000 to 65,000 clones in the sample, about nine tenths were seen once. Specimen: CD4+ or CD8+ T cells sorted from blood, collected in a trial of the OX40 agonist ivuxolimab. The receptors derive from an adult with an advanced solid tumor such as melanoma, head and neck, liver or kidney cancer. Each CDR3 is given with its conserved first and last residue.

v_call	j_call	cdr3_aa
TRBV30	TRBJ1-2	CAWSRNTDGYTF
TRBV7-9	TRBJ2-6	CARAYVGGAELGANVLTF
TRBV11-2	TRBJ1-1	CASSFGPQTAGQNTEAFF
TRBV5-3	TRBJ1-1	CASSRPGQGNTEAFF
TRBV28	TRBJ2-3	CASRGIGTGQDTQYF
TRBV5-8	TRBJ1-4	CASSFGPRIEKLFF
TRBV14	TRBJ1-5	CASSFRVVRGYQPQHF
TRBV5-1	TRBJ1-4	CASSPGWTNEKLFF
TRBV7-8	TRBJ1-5	CASRRGEQPQHF
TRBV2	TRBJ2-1	CASAQTSGGNHYNEQFF
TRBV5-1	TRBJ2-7	CASSFPRAYEQYF
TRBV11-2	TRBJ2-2	CASSFGTVNTGELFF
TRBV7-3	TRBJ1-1	CASSLSGNTEAFF
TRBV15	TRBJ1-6	CATTRGRGLGSPLHF
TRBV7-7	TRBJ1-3	CASSEQGAGNTIYF
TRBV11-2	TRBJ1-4	CASSLTGGNEKLFF
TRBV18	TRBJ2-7	CASSPTGLTYEQYF
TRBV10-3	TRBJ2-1	CAISENTGGLDEQFF
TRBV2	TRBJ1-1	CASSELRQNTEAFF
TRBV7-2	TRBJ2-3	CASSLASPRGRARSDTQYF
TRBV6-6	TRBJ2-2	CASSWEGGRGTGELFF
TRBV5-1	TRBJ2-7	CASRLQDSYEQYF
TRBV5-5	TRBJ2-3	CASSLVLAGYSDTQYF
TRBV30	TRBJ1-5	CAWDQGSNQPQHF
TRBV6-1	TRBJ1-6	CASSELVRGNSPLHF
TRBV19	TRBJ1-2	CASSIREANYGYTF
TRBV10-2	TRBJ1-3	CASSATGGIISGNTIYF
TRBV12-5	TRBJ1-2	CASGLGRVYNNGFAF
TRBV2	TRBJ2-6	CASSTQGGGANVLTF